The rows below give T cell receptor beta chains drawn from one sample of a study of T cells in Graves' hyperthyroidism and ophthalmopathy. TCRdb re-analysed the multiplex PCR reads in MiXCR, keeping a single row per CDR3 protein. The table records 500,000 to 600,000 distinct CDR3 sequences, 40% to 50% of them present only once. Sequencing was performed on peripheral blood or thyroid tissue (not recorded which). All receptors derive from an adult woman with Graves' disease, either hyperthyroidism or ophthalmopathy (not recorded which). The CDR3 runs from the conserved cysteine through the conserved F or W. D genes are given only for firm matches. Size tells how often a clone was seen (once, few, many) or the class of an expanded clone, and some rows leave it out.

cdr3_nt	cdr3_aa	j_call	v_call	d_call	clone_size
TGTGCCAGCAGCCAAGAACCGCAGGGCTACGAGCAGTACTTC	CASSQEPQGYEQYF	TRBJ2-7	TRBV4-2	.	many
TGCGCCAGCAGCTTTGCGGACAGGGACCACGAGCAGTACTTC	CASSFADRDHEQYF	TRBJ2-7	TRBV5-1	TRBD1	many
TGTGCCAGCAGCCAAGAACAGGCAGTCTCCTACGAGCAGTACTTC	CASSQEQAVSYEQYF	TRBJ2-7	TRBV4-2	.	few
TGTGCCAGCAGCGCTCGCGTTGGGCAGGGCGAGCAGTACTTC	CASSARVGQGEQYF	TRBJ2-7	TRBV7-6	.	.
TGTGCCAGTAGGTACGACGCGCCCGGGGAGACCCAGTACTTC	CASRYDAPGETQYF	TRBJ2-5	TRBV19	.	few
TGCAGCGTTGCGGAGAGCAATCAGCCCCAGCATTTT	CSVAESNQPQHF	TRBJ1-5	TRBV29-1	.	.
TGTGCCACCAGTGAGTCGAGAGGGCTCACTTTCTTT	CATSESRGLTFF	TRBJ1-1	TRBV10-3	.	.
TGCAGTGCTAGACCCGGGACAGTCTCCTACGAGCAGTACTTC	CSARPGTVSYEQYF	TRBJ2-7	TRBV20-1	TRBD1	many
TGTGCCAGCAGCGTCGCGGGAGAGGTCCACGAGCAGTACTTC	CASSVAGEVHEQYF	TRBJ2-7	TRBV3-1	TRBD2	.
TGTGCCAGCAGTGTTCAGGGCGGGGAGGCCCAGTACTTC	CASSVQGGEAQYF	TRBJ2-5	TRBV2	.	.
TGTGCCAGCAGTGCTCGGGACAGCAGTCTCTACGAGCAGTACTTC	CASSARDSSLYEQYF	TRBJ2-7	TRBV11-2	TRBD1	.
TGTGCCAGCAGCTCCCCAAGGAGGGCCGGCGAGCAGTACTTC	CASSSPRRAGEQYF	TRBJ2-7	TRBV7-8	.	.
TGCAGTGCTAGAGATCTTGGGGGTAATCAGCCCCAGTACTTC	CSARDLGGNQPQYF	TRBJ2-5	TRBV20-1	.	.
TGTGCCAGCACCATAGATTTGACAGGGGTTGGAAACACCATATATTTT	CASTIDLTGVGNTIYF	TRBJ1-3	TRBV7-2	TRBD1	.
TGTGCCAGCAGTGAGCCGGGACAGGGAAGCGAAAAACTGTTTTTT	CASSEPGQGSEKLFF	TRBJ1-4	TRBV6-6	TRBD1	many
TGCGCCAGCAGCCCCCGGCGGGGTGTGGGGAACACTGAAGCTTTCTTT	CASSPRRGVGNTEAFF	TRBJ1-1	TRBV5-1	.	once
TGCAGTGCCCCTCCCGAGCTCGGGACTAGCGGGAGGTTGGTCCACGAGCAGTACTTC	CSAPPELGTSGRLVHEQYF	TRBJ2-7	TRBV20-1	TRBD2	.
TGTGCCAGCAGCTTAGCCTCAGTGAATCAGCCCCAGCATTTT	CASSLASVNQPQHF	TRBJ1-5	TRBV7-2	.	many
TGTGCCACCCGAACCGGGACAGGGGCCAATAGCAATCAGCATTTT	CATRTGTGANSNQHF	TRBJ1-5	TRBV19	TRBD1	few
TGTGCCACCAGTGATTTTGGGGACTACGAGCAGTACTTC	CATSDFGDYEQYF	TRBJ2-7	TRBV24-1	.	.
TGTGCCAGCAGCTCAAGACGGGACAGGGGAAGGTACGAGCAGTACTTC	CASSSRRDRGRYEQYF	TRBJ2-7	TRBV11-1	TRBD1	.
TGTGCCAACAGGGGACAGACCGGTTCACCCCTCCACTTT	CANRGQTGSPLHF	TRBJ1-6	TRBV6-6	TRBD1	.
TGTGCCAGCAGCACATGGGGGACTGGAAACACCATATATTTT	CASSTWGTGNTIYF	TRBJ1-3	TRBV28	.	few
TGTGCCAGCAGCCCGTGGACTAGTCCTCTGGAGACCCAGTACTTC	CASSPWTSPLETQYF	TRBJ2-5	TRBV7-6	TRBD2	.
TGCAGCGGACAGACTAGCGGGAGAGGTGAGCAGTACTTC	CSGQTSGRGEQYF	TRBJ2-7	TRBV29-1	TRBD2	many
TGCAGCGTTGTTTTGTGGGATGAAGCTTTCTTT	CSVVLWDEAFF	TRBJ1-1	TRBV29-1	.	few
TGCAGCATCAGACAGGTGGTATATGGCTACACCTTC	CSIRQVVYGYTF	TRBJ1-2	TRBV29-1	.	few
TGCAGTGCTAAGGTCCAGGAAATTAGCAATCAGCCCCAGCATTTT	CSAKVQEISNQPQHF	TRBJ1-5	TRBV20-1	.	many
TGTGCCAGCAGCCTGACTAGCGGGAGAGTCCACGAGCAGTACTTC	CASSLTSGRVHEQYF	TRBJ2-7	TRBV7-6	TRBD2	many
TGCAGTGCTAATCAGGGACCTGGAAACACCATATATTTT	CSANQGPGNTIYF	TRBJ1-3	TRBV20-1	.	.
TGTGCCAGCAGCGTAGGAGGGCTAGCGGGGTACAATGAGCAGTTCTTC	CASSVGGLAGYNEQFF	TRBJ2-1	TRBV9	TRBD2	.
TGTGCCACCAGTGGATGGACTAGCGCCTCCTACAATGAGCAGTTCTTC	CATSGWTSASYNEQFF	TRBJ2-1	TRBV24-1	TRBD2	.
TGTGCCAGCCGCCGTTCGGGCAGGGACACCGGGGAGCTGTTTTTT	CASRRSGRDTGELFF	TRBJ2-2	TRBV5-6	.	.
TGTGCCAGCAGCTTAGCAATAGCGGGAGCCGGGTACGAGCAGTACTTC	CASSLAIAGAGYEQYF	TRBJ2-7	TRBV7-9	TRBD2	many
TGTGCCAGCAGTGAATTTTCCGGTTCAAGCTATGGCTACACCTTC	CASSEFSGSSYGYTF	TRBJ1-2	TRBV25-1	.	.
TGTGCCAGCAGTGTAGGGACCCGGCCAGATACGCAGTATTTT	CASSVGTRPDTQYF	TRBJ2-3	TRBV25-1	.	.
TGTGCCAGCAGTTACTTGATAGGAGGGGTGAACACTGAAGCTTTCTTT	CASSYLIGGVNTEAFF	TRBJ1-1	TRBV6-2/TRBV6-3	.	.
TGTGCCAGCAGTGGTAGCAGCTCCTACGAGCAGTACTTC	CASSGSSSYEQYF	TRBJ2-7	TRBV12-3/TRBV12-4	.	.
TGCGCCAGCAGTGAGCGTCAGCCCACCGGGGAGCTGTTTTTT	CASSERQPTGELFF	TRBJ2-2	TRBV10-2	.	many
TGTGCCAGCAGTAGAAGCGCGGACTACGAGCAGTACTTC	CASSRSADYEQYF	TRBJ2-7	TRBV6-1	.	many
TGTGCCAGCAGCGAGGGGTTAGGGGGCTTCCAAGAGACCCAGTACTTC	CASSEGLGGFQETQYF	TRBJ2-5	TRBV7-9	TRBD1	few
TGCGCCAGCAGCTTAGAGGCGGGGAGCGAGACCCAGTACTTC	CASSLEAGSETQYF	TRBJ2-5	TRBV5-1	.	many
TGCGCCAGTGGGGTTCTGGGACAGGGGCGCTACGAGCAGTACTTC	CASGVLGQGRYEQYF	TRBJ2-7	TRBV9	TRBD1	.
TGTGCCAGCAGACTAGCGGGAGGTAGTGAGCAGTTCTTC	CASRLAGGSEQFF	TRBJ2-1	TRBV7-9	TRBD2	.
TGTGCCACCAGGGCAGGGGGCGCGGAGACCCAGTACTTC	CATRAGGAETQYF	TRBJ2-5	TRBV24-1	TRBD1	.
TGTGCCATCAGTGACGGGGAGACCCAGCATTTT	CAISDGETQHF	TRBJ1-5	TRBV10-3	.	.
TGTGCCAGCAGCCAGGAACAAAGATTATCCTACGAGCAGTACTTC	CASSQEQRLSYEQYF	TRBJ2-7	TRBV4-2	.	many